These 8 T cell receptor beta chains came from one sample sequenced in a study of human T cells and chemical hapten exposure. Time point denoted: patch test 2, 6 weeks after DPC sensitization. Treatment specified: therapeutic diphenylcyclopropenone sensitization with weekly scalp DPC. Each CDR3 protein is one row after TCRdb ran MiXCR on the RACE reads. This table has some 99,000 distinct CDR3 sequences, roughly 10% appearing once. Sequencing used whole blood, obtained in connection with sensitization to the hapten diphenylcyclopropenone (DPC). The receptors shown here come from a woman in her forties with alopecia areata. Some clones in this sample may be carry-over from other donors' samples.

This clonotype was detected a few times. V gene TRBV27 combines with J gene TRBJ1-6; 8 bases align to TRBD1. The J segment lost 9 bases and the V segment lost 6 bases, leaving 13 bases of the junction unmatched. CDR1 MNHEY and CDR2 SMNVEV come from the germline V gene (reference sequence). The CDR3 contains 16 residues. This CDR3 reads CASSSGQAPRGSPLHF. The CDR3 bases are TGTGCCAGCAGCTCGGGACAGGCCCCACGAGGTTCACCCCTCCACTTT.

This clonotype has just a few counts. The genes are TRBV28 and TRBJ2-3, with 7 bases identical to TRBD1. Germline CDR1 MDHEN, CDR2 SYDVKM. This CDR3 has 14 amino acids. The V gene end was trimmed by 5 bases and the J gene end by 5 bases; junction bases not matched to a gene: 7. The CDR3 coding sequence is TGTGCCAGCAGTCTCGACAGGGAAATAGATACGCAGTATTTT. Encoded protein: CASSLDREIDTQYF.

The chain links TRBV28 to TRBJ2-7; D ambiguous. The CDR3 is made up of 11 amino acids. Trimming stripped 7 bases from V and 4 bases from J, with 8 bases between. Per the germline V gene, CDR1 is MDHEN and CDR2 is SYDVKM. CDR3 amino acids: CASTSGYEQYF. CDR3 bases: TGTGCCAGCACGTCCGGTTACGAGCAGTACTTC.

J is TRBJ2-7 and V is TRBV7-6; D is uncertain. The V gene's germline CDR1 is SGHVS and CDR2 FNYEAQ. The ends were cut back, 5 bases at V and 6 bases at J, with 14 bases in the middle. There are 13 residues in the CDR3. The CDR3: CASSGDWAGEQYF. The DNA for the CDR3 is TGTGCCAGCAGCGGTGACTGGGCTGGCGAGCAGTACTTC. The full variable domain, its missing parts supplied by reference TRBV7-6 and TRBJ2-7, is GAGVSQSPRYKVTKRGQDVALRCDPISGHVSLYWYRQALGQGPEFLTYFNYEAQQDKSGLPNDRFSAERPEGSISTLTIQRTEQRDSAMYRCASSGDWAGEQYFGPGTRLTVT.

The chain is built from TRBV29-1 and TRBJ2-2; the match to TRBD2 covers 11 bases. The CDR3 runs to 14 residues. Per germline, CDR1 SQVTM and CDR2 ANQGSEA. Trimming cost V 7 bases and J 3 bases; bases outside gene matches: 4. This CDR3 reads CSGSGGADTGELFF. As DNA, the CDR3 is TGCAGCGGTAGCGGGGGGGCGGACACCGGGGAGCTGTTTTTT.

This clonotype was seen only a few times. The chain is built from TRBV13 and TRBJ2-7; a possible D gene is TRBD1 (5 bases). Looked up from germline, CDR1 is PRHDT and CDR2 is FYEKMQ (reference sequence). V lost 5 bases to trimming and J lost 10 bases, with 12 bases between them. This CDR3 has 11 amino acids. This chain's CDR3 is CASSLTGPQYF. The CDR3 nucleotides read TGTGCCAGCAGCCTCACAGGTCCCCAGTACTTC.

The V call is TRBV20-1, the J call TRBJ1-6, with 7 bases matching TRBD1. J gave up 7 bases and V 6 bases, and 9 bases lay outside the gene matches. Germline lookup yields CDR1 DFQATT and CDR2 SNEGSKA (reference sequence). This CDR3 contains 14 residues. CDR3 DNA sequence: TGCAGTGCACCCACAGACAGGGTGAATTCACCCCTCCACTTT. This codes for CSAPTDRVNSPLHF.

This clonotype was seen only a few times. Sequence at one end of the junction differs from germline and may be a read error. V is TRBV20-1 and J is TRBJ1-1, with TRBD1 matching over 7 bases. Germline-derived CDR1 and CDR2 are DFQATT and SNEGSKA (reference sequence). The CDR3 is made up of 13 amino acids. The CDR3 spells CSVRGTANTEAFF. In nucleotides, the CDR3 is TGCAGTGTTAGAGGGACAGCCAACACTGAAGCTTTCTTT.